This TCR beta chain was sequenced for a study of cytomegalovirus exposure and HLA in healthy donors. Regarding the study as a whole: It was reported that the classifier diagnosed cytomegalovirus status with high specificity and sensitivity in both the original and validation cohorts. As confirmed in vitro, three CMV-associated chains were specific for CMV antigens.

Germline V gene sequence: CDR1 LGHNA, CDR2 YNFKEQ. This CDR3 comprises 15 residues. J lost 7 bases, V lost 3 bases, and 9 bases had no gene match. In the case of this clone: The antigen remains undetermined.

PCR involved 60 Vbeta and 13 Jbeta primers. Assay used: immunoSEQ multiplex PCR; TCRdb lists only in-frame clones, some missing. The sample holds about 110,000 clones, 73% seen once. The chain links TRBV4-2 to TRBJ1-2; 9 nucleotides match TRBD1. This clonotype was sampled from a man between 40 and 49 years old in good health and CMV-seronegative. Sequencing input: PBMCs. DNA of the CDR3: TGTGCCAGCAGCCATAAGGACAGGGGAGATAGTGGCTACACCTTC. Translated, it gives CASSHKDRGDSGYTF.